The present T cell receptor beta chain was sequenced within a study of CD8 T cells in ankylosing spondylitis. Preparation of TCR beta libraries was done by quantitative 5'-RACE with molecular barcodes. MiXCR, run by TCRdb on the 5' RACE reads, gives a single entry per CDR3 protein. The sample contains 35,000 to 45,000 distinct CDR3 sequences, 8% to 13% of which appear only once. Study-wide findings and caveats: Peripheral blood held disease-linked clones only at relatively low frequency, and these were CD8+. A TCR beta motif of roughly 8 highly homologous variants seemed to mark ankylosing spondylitis blood. Some motif variants had been reported before (in reactive arthritis synovial fluid and blood).

Germline CDR1 MNHNS, CDR2 SASEGT. The junction had 7 bases not matched to a gene; V was cut back by 6 bases and J by 0 bases. The CDR3 length is 15 residues. Turning to this clonotype: Its antigen is unidentified.

The sequence was obtained from a male donor with ankylosing spondylitis or in good health (not recorded which). The rearrangement joins TRBV6-1 to TRBJ1-2; 7 bases map to TRBD1. The sequenced material came from blood, either unsorted or a sorted T cell fraction (not recorded which). CDR3 coding DNA: TGTGCCAGCAGATTGGGACAGACCACTAACTATGGCTACACCTTC. Its protein is CASRLGQTTNYGYTF.